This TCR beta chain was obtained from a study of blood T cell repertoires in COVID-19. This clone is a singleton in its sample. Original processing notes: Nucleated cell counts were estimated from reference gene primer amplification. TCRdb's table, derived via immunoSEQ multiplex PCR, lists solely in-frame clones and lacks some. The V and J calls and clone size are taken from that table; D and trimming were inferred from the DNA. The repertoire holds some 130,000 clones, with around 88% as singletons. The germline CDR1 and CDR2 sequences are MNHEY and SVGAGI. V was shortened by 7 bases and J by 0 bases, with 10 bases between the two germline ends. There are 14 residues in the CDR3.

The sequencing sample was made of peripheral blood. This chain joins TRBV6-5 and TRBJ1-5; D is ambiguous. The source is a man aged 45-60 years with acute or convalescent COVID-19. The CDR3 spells CASMRGDSNQPQHF. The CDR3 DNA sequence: TGTGCCAGCATGAGAGGAGATAGCAATCAGCCCCAGCATTTT.